The clone carrying this TCR beta chain was counted only a few times. As processed by the authors: From reference gene primer amplification, estimates of nucleated cell counts were derived. The assay was immunoSEQ multiplex PCR, and TCRdb's table has in-frame clones only and misses some. The DNA gave D and trimming, while V, J and clone size come from that table. There are 55,000 to 75,000 clones in the sample; roughly 82% occur only once, and around 16% lies in the top ten. This entry belongs to a study of blood T cell repertoires in COVID-19. Study details: Nucleic acid was either cDNA or gDNA, and it came from T cells, B-cell-depleted T cells, or PBMCs.

Trimming left V 0 bases short and J 2 bases short, with 19 bases between. This CDR3 spans 18 amino acids. Germline V lookup: CDR1 PRHDT, CDR2 FYEKMQ (reference sequence). Sequencing was carried out using peripheral blood. The receptor comes from an elderly man with active COVID-19. This chain uses TRBV13 with TRBJ1-1; no clear D. CDR3 nucleotide sequence: TGTGCCAGCAGCTTAGGCCATGGGTCAGGAGGTACAAACACTGAAGCTTTCTTT. Translated: CASSLGHGSGGTNTEAFF.